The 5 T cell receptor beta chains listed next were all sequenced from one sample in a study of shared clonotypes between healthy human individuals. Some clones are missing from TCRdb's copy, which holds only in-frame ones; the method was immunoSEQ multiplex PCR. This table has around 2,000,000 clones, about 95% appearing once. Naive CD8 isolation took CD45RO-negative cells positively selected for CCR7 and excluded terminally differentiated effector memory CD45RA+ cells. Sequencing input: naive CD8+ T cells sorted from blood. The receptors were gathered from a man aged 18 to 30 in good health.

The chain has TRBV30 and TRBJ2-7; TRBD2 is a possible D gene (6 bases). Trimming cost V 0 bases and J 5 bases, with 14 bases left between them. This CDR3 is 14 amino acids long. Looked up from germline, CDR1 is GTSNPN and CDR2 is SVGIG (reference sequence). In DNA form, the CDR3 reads TGTGCCTGGAGTGTTGGTGCGGGACGGAACGAGCAGTACTTC. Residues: CAWSVGAGRNEQYF. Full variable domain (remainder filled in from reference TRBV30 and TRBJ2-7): SQTIHQWPATLVQPVGSPLSLECTVEGTSNPNLYWYRQAAGRGLQLLFYSVGIGQISSEVPQNLSASRPQDRQFILSSKKLLLSDSGFYLCAWSVGAGRNEQYFGPGTRLTVT.

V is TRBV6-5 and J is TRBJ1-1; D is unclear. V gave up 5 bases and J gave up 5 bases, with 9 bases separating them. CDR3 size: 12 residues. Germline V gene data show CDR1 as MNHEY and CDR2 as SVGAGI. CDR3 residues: CASSPGWTEAFF. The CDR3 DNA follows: TGTGCCAGCAGTCCCGGGTGGACTGAAGCTTTCTTT.

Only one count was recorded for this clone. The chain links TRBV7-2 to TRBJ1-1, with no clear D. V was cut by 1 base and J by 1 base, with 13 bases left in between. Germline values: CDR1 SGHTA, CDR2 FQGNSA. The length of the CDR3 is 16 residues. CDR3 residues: CASSLGLQASNTEAFF. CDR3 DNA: TGTGCCAGCAGCTTAGGATTGCAGGCGTCGAACACTGAAGCTTTCTTT.

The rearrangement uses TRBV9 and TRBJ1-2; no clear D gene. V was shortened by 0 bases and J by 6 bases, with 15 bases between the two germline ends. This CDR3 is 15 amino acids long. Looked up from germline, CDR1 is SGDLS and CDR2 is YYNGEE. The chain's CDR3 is CASSVGPAGGNGYTF. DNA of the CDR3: TGTGCCAGCAGCGTAGGCCCTGCGGGCGGGAATGGCTACACCTTC.

CDR3 DNA sequence: TGCGCCAGCAGCCAAGATACCGGGAGGTCCCACTATGGCTACACCTTC. It specifies CASSQDTGRSHYGYTF. The chain links TRBV4-3 to TRBJ1-2; unclear D gene. Trimming took off 0 bases at V and 3 bases at J, with 14 bases between the two ends. The CDR3 loop spans 16 amino acids. Germline CDR1 reads LGHNA; CDR2 reads YSLEER.